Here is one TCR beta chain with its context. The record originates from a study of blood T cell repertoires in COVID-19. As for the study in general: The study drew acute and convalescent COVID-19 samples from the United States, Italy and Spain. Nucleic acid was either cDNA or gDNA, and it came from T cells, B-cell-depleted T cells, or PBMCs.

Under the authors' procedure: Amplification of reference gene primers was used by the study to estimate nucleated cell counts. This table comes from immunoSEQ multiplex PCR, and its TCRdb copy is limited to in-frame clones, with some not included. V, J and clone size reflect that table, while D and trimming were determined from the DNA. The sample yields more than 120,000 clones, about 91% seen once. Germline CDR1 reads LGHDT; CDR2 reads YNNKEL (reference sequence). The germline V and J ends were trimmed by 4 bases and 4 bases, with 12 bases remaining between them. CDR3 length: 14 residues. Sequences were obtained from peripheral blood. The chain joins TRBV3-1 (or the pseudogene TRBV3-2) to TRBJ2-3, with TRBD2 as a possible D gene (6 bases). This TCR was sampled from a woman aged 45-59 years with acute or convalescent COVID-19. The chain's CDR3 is CASSRRGAADTQYF. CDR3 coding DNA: TGTGCCAGCAGCCGCCGCGGGGCCGCAGATACGCAGTATTTT.